The 25 T cell receptor beta chains below come from one sample, sequenced in a study of CD8 T cells in ankylosing spondylitis. TCRdb independently ran MiXCR on the 5' RACE reads; one entry per CDR3 protein. The sample shows 250,000 to 300,000 distinct CDR3 sequences, about 19% of them seen only once. Source material: blood, either unsorted or a sorted T cell fraction (not recorded which). Receptors were obtained from a male donor with ankylosing spondylitis or in good health (not recorded which).

Only a few counts were recorded for this clonotype. The rearrangement links TRBV12-3 or TRBV12-4 to TRBJ2-1; TRBD1 is a possible D gene (6 bases). The CDR3 runs 14 residues. V was pared by 5 bases and J by 0 bases, with 8 bases between. The CDR3 protein is CASSGQSSYNEQFF. CDR3 DNA sequence: TGTGCCAGCAGTGGACAGAGCTCCTACAATGAGCAGTTCTTC.

This clonotype appeared many times. This chain joins TRBV20-1 and TRBJ2-5; D uncertain. CDR3 length equals 12 residues. The V end was cut by 6 bases, the J end by 1 base, with 9 bases between. The germline V gene encodes CDR1 DFQATT and CDR2 SNEGSKA (reference sequence). The CDR3 DNA reads TGCAGTGCCTCGGATTTCCAAGAGACCCAGTACTTC. Translating gives CSASDFQETQYF.

The table lists this clonotype with many counts. This chain uses TRBV5-1 with TRBJ2-1; D is possibly TRBD2 (6 bases). The CDR3 sequence is 14 residues long. V lost 6 bases to trimming and J lost 4 bases, with 14 bases between them. CDR1 is SGHRS and CDR2 is YFSETQ in the germline V gene. The CDR3 coding sequence is TGCGCCAGCAACCTGGCAGGGAGGTACAATGAGCAGTTCTTC. Translation gives CASNLAGRYNEQFF. The full variable domain, rest sourced from reference TRBV5-1 and TRBJ2-1, is KAGVTQTPRYLIKTRGQQVTLSCSPISGHRSVSWYQQTPGQGLQFLFEYFSETQRNKGNFPGRFSGRQFSNSRSEMNVSTLELGDSALYLCASNLAGRYNEQFFGPGTRLTVL.

This clonotype was counted ten times or more. V is TRBV7-2 and J is TRBJ2-1, with TRBD2 identical over 7 bases. CDR1 and CDR2 from the germline V gene are SGHTA and FQGNSA. The trim removed 1 base at V and 5 bases at J, leaving 8 bases unmatched. This CDR3 has 16 amino acids. CDR3 sequence (DNA): TGTGCCAGCAGCTTAGTCACCGAGCGGGGAAACAATGAGCAGTTCTTC. Translating it yields CASSLVTERGNNEQFF. Filled out from reference TRBV7-2 and TRBJ2-1, the complete variable domain reads GAGVSQSPSNKVTEKGKDVELRCDPISGHTALYWYRQSLGQGLEFLIYFQGNSAPDKSGLPSDRFSAERTGGSVSTLTIQRTQQEDSAVYLCASSLVTERGNNEQFFGPGTRLTVL.

Many counts were recorded for this clonotype. The V gene is TRBV29-1, the J gene TRBJ1-1; tentatively, D is TRBD1 (6 bases). CDR1 is SQVTM and CDR2 is ANQGSEA in the germline V gene. V dropped 6 bases and J dropped 1 base, with 15 bases sitting between them. CDR3 size: 14 residues. This CDR3 is CSVGRGSSNTEAFF. The CDR3 region has the DNA TGCAGCGTGGGCAGGGGATCCTCGAACACTGAAGCTTTCTTT.

This clonotype was observed a few times. The chain has TRBV14 and TRBJ2-1; 14 bases fit TRBD2. The trim removed 4 bases at V and 8 bases at J, leaving 4 bases unmatched. The CDR3 is 15 residues long. The germline gives CDR1 SGHDN, CDR2 FVKESK. In nucleotides, the CDR3 is TGTGCCAGCAGCCGACTAGCGGGAGGGTGGTATGAGCAGTTCTTC. Translated, it gives CASSRLAGGWYEQFF.

This clonotype has a handful of counts. The chain has TRBV6-2 or TRBV6-3 and TRBJ2-1; maybe TRBD2 (8 bases). V was trimmed by 4 bases and J by 4 bases, leaving 26 bases between them. The CDR3 is made up of 19 amino acids. Germline V gene lookup returns CDR1 MNHEY and CDR2 SVGEGT. The CDR3 bases are TGTGCCAGCAGTTTGACAGGGTTACCAGCGGGAGTTGGGTACAATGAGCAGTTCTTC. Residues: CASSLTGLPAGVGYNEQFF.

This clonotype was seen a few times. The chain couples TRBV11-2 to TRBJ2-7; 8 nucleotides agree with TRBD1. Trimming at V came to 5 bases and at J to 0 bases, leaving 18 bases not matched to a gene. The CDR3 totals 19 residues. Germline V CDR1 and CDR2: SGHAT, FQNNGV. CDR3 loop: CASSGTGTGLPSSSYEQYV. Here the CDR3 DNA reads TGTGCCAGCAGCGGCACCGGGACAGGTCTTCCATCTAGCTCCTACGAGCAGTACGTC.

The chain has TRBV15 and TRBJ2-3; 9 bases are a match to TRBD1. The CDR3 has 16 amino acids. CDR1 is LNHNV, CDR2 YYDKDF, per germline (reference sequence). Trimming took 3 bases from V and 2 from J; bases not matched to a gene: 6. The CDR3 DNA follows: TGTGCCACCAGCAGGCGGACAGGGGTTTTCACAGATACGCAGTATTTT. Translating gives CATSRRTGVFTDTQYF.

This clonotype showed up many times. V usage is TRBV20-1 and J usage is TRBJ2-3; weak D call: TRBD2 (6 bases). The CDR3 extends over 15 amino acids. Germline V gene data show CDR1 as DFQATT and CDR2 as SNEGSKA (reference sequence). Between the trimmed V and J ends, which lost 5 bases and 3 bases, there was a span of 18 bases. CDR3 protein: CSAVPPTSHTDTQYF. In DNA form, the CDR3 reads TGCAGTGCTGTGCCCCCGACTAGTCATACAGATACGCAGTATTTT.

The chain is built from TRBV4-2 and TRBJ1-5, with a tentative D call TRBD1 (5 bases). V was shortened by 5 bases and J by 1 base, with 18 bases between the two germline ends. Germline CDR1 and CDR2: LGHNA and YNFKEQ. The CDR3 consists of 17 residues. The CDR3 loop is CASSTRAGARSNQPQHF. The CDR3 DNA reads as TGTGCCAGCAGCACCCGGGCCGGGGCCCGGAGCAATCAGCCCCAGCATTTT.

The table lists this clonotype with a few counts. The chain is built from TRBV7-9 and TRBJ2-2; D might be TRBD2 (5 bases). This CDR3 has 14 amino acids. Germline V gives CDR1 SEHNR, CDR2 FQNEAQ (reference sequence). V dropped 0 bases and J dropped 7 bases, with 9 bases sitting between them. Here the CDR3 reads CASSLAAGGGELFF. The CDR3 DNA reads TGTGCCAGCAGCTTAGCCGCAGGAGGCGGGGAGCTGTTTTTT. Complete variable domain (other parts from reference TRBV7-9 and TRBJ2-2): DTGVSQNPRHKITKRGQNVTFRCDPISEHNRLYWYRQTLGQGPEFLTYFQNEAQLEKSRLLSDRFSAERPKGSFSTLEIQRTEQGDSAMYLCASSLAAGGGELFFGEGSRLTVL.

The rearrangement links TRBV10-3 to TRBJ1-5; 8 nucleotides line up with TRBD1. V was pared by 2 bases and J by 0 bases, with 6 bases of the junction left unmatched. The germline V gene has CDR1 ENHRY and CDR2 SYGVKD. This CDR3 comprises 17 residues. CDR3 sequence reads: CAISERTGPYSNQPQHF. CDR3 nucleotide sequence: TGTGCCATCAGTGAGAGGACAGGGCCTTATAGCAATCAGCCCCAGCATTTT.

This sequence joins TRBV6-2 or TRBV6-3 and TRBJ2-5; 7 bases are a match to TRBD2. After removal of 6 bases from V and 5 bases from J, the junction contained 12 bases not matched to a gene. Germline CDR1 is MNHEY and CDR2 is SVGEGT. The CDR3 has 15 amino acids. The CDR3 bases are TGTGCCAGCAGGCGCAGCGGGAATCTTGTGGAGACCCAGTACTTC. Its protein product is CASRRSGNLVETQYF.

There are many counts of this clonotype. The rearrangement uses TRBV4-1 and TRBJ1-4; 7 positions agree with TRBD1. CDR1 and CDR2 from the germline V gene are MGHRA and YSYEKL. J gave up 0 bases and V 4 bases, and 2 bases lay outside the gene matches. The CDR3 is 15 amino acids. The CDR3 loop reads CASSLTGSTNEKLFF. The CDR3 bases are TGCGCCAGCAGCCTGACAGGGTCAACTAATGAAAAACTGTTTTTT.

At least ten counts were recorded for this clonotype. The chain employs TRBV3-1 and TRBJ2-5; D is possibly TRBD1 (5 bases). In germline, CDR1 is LGHDT, CDR2 YNNKEL (reference sequence). V was shortened by 0 bases and J by 4 bases, with 12 bases between the two germline ends. The CDR3 spans 15 residues. The DNA of the CDR3 is TGTGCCAGCAGCCAAGATGCAGGGTTAGGAGAGACCCAGTACTTC. This codes for CASSQDAGLGETQYF.

Many counts were recorded for this clonotype. CDR3 amino acids: CSVGPLQGKNEKLFF. The CDR3 DNA sequence: TGCAGCGTTGGCCCGCTACAGGGGAAAAATGAAAAACTGTTTTTT. The chain has TRBV29-1 and TRBJ1-4, with 7 positions matching TRBD1. The trim removed 4 bases at V and 5 bases at J, leaving 10 bases unmatched. CDR1 is SQVTM, CDR2 ANQGSEA, per germline. This CDR3 region has 15 residues.

Details on this clonotype: At one of its ends the junction is not consistent with the germline gene, which may arise from a read error. CDR3 nucleotide sequence: TGTGCTAGCAGCGTAGGGACAGGGAATTTCAATGAGCAGTTCTTC. Translation: CASSVGTGNFNEQFF. The chain recombines TRBV7-7 with TRBJ2-1, with 9 bases aligning to TRBD1. CDR3 length: 15 amino acids. Germline V gene sequence: CDR1 SSHAT, CDR2 FNYEAQ (reference sequence).

A few counts support this clonotype. The chain couples TRBV7-3 to TRBJ1-5; weak D call: TRBD1 (6 bases). Trimming took 1 base from V and 11 from J, leaving 24 bases between them. The CDR3 is 17 residues long. Germline values: CDR1 SGHTA, CDR2 FQGTGA. CDR3 sequence reads: CASSLILPDRSTEAQHF. In DNA form, the CDR3 reads TGTGCCAGCAGCTTAATCCTTCCCGACAGGTCAACTGAGGCCCAGCATTTT.

This chain uses TRBV7-7 with TRBJ2-2, with D perhaps TRBD2 (5 bases). V lost 3 bases to trimming and J lost 7 bases, with 9 bases between them. This CDR3 spans 13 amino acids. Germline V gene lookup returns CDR1 SSHAT and CDR2 FNYEAQ (reference sequence). This CDR3 is CASSFGEGGELFF. The CDR3, as DNA: TGTGCCAGCAGCTTTGGCGAGGGCGGGGAGCTGTTTTTT.

The chain is built from TRBV5-8 and TRBJ2-3; the D gene is possibly TRBD1 (5 bases). V was cut by 7 bases and J by 3 bases, with 18 bases left in between. The CDR3 loop spans 15 amino acids. Looked up from germline, CDR1 is SGHTS and CDR2 is YDEGEE. CDR3 loop: CASGTWQGGTDTQYF. The CDR3 DNA follows: TGTGCCAGCGGCACCTGGCAGGGTGGGACAGATACGCAGTATTTT.

The genes are TRBV9 and TRBJ1-1, with D possibly matching TRBD1 (5 bases). The CDR3 runs to 13 residues. Trimming took off 0 bases at V and 10 bases at J, with 13 bases between the two ends. Germline CDR1 is SGDLS and CDR2 is YYNGEE. The CDR3 region is CASSVGPGEGAFF. As DNA, the CDR3 is TGTGCCAGCAGCGTAGGTCCGGGGGAGGGAGCTTTCTTT.

This clonotype occurred a few times. The J gene is TRBJ1-5, the V gene TRBV19; no definite D call. The germline V gene has CDR1 LNHDA and CDR2 SQIVND (reference sequence). The CDR3 totals 15 residues. Trimming cost V 5 bases and J 3 bases, with 14 bases left between them. The CDR3 sequence: CASSLTTGDNQPQHF. In nucleotides, the CDR3 is TGTGCCAGTAGTCTAACTACCGGAGACAATCAGCCCCAGCATTTT.

This clonotype was detected a few times. The chain is built from TRBV2 and TRBJ2-7; D possibly uses TRBD1 or TRBD2 (7 bases each). Trimming pared 2 bases from V and 1 base from J, leaving 9 bases between. CDR3 size: 14 residues. CDR1 is SNHLY, CDR2 FYNNEI, per germline. In DNA, the CDR3 is TGTGCCAGCAGTGAACAGGGGGGGTCCTACGAGCAGTACGTC. Residues: CASSEQGGSYEQYV.

The rearrangement joins TRBV6-1 to TRBJ2-2; 7 bases line up with TRBD2. Trimming removed 6 bases from V and 1 base from J; junction bases left unmatched: 8. The CDR3 is 16 amino acids. Per germline, CDR1 MNHNS and CDR2 SASEGT. Here the CDR3 reads CASRTLAVGNTGELFF. CDR3 in DNA: TGTGCCAGCAGGACCCTAGCGGTAGGGAACACCGGGGAGCTGTTTTTT.